This entry describes one T cell receptor (beta chain). TCRdb's copy holds only in-frame clones and misses some; the assay was immunoSEQ multiplex PCR. This sample yields 220,000 or so clones, of which 70% to 85% are seen a single time; approximately 1.3% belongs to the top ten. The data were obtained in a study of blood T cell repertoires in COVID-19. CDR3 length equals 13 residues. Trimming shortened V by 5 bases and J by 1 base, and 8 bases separated the two germline ends. This sequence originates from a woman in her thirties or forties with acute COVID-19. The chain is built from TRBV12-3 or TRBV12-4 and TRBJ2-5; weak D call: TRBD2 (6 bases). The material sequenced was PBMCs or T cells enriched from blood (not recorded which). CDR3 nucleotide sequence: TGTGCCAGCAGTCTGGGACTCCAAGAGACCCAGTACTTC. As protein: CASSLGLQETQYF.